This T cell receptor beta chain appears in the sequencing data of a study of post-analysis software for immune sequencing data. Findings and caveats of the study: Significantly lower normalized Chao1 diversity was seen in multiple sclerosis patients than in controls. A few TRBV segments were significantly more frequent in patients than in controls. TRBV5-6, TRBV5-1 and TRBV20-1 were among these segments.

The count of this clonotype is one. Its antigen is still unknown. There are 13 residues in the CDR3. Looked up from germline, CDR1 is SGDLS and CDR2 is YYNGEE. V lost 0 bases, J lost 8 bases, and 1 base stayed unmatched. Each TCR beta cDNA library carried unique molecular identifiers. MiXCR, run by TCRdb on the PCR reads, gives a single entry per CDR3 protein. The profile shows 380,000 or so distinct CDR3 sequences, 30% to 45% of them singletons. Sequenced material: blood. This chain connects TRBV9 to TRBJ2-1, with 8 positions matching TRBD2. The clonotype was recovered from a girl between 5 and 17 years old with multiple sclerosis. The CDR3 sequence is CASSVDGGDEQFF. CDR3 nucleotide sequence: TGTGCCAGCAGCGTAGACGGGGGGGATGAGCAGTTCTTC.